What follows is one TCR beta chain and its context. The CDR3 totals 12 residues. The V end was cut by 8 bases, the J end by 2 bases, with 10 bases between. Per the germline V gene, CDR1 is MNHEY and CDR2 is SMNVEV (reference sequence). The authors' processing: Estimation of nucleated cell counts was performed using reference gene primer amplification. Profiled with immunoSEQ multiplex PCR; TCRdb holds only in-frame clones, not every one. D and trimming come from the DNA, and the V and J calls and clone size come from that table. The table has 140,000 to 150,000 clones, 80% to 90% seen once. This entry is derived from a study of blood T cell repertoires in COVID-19. Turning to the study itself: In each case, the material was cDNA or gDNA derived from T cells, B-cell-depleted T cells, or PBMCs.

V is TRBV27 and J is TRBJ2-7, with D possibly being TRBD1 (6 bases). The clonotype was recovered from a woman aged 55-70 years with COVID-19, enrolled during active disease. The material sequenced was peripheral blood. Here the CDR3 DNA reads TGTGCCAGCGGGCCAGGGGCCTACGAGCAGTACTTC. Residues: CASGPGAYEQYF.